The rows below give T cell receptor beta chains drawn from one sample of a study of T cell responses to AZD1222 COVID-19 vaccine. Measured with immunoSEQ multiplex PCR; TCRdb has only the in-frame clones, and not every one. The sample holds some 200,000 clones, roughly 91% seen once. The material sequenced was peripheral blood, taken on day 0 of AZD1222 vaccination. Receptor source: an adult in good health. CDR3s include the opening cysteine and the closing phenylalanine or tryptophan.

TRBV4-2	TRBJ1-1	CASSQDLNTEAFF
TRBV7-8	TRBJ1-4	CASSLGMFGPGTNEKLFF
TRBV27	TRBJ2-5	CASRPTRASGILETQYF
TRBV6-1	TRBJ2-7	CASSERAREQYF
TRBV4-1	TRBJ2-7	CASSLRQPTYEQYF
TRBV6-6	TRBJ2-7	CASSTGTATYEQYF
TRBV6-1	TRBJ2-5	CASSEALLAGGQETQYF
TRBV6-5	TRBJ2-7	CASRRGQGDFYEQYF
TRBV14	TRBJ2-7	CASSLAYEQYF
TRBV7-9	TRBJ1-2	CASSLVGSYGYTF
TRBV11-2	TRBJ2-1	CASSFITSQGAGSYNEQFF
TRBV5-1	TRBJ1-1	CASSRGDNTEAFF
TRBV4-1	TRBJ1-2	CASSQARTENYGYTF
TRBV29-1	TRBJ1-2	CSVTKEGGYGYTF
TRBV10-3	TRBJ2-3	CAISPVAGLAIDTQYF
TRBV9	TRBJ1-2	CASSADSLYGYTF
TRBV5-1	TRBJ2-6	CASSWGPGANVLTF
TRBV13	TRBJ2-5	CASSLGLEHGTQYF
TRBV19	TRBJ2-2	CASTLGRWHTGELFF
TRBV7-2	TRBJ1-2	CASSLARGSRGQGYTF
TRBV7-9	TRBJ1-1	CASEDRTNTEAFF
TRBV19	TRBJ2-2	CASTHPRGLGAGELFF
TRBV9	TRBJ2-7	CASSADGVGEQYF
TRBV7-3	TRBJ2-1	CASSLNRESNEQFF
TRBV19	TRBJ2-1	CASSAGHLTEQFF
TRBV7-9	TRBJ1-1	CASSDAGTPNTEAFF
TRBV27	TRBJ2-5	CASSYGETQYF
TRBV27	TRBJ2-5	CASSPAVWETQYF
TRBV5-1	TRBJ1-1	CASSSQGAYTEAFF
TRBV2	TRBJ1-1	CASSDQGGYTEAFF
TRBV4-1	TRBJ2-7	CASSQLGEYEQYF
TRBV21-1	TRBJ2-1	CASSKALIREGTSGRAPYNEQFF
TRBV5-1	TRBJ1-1	CASSMDRAILNTEAFF
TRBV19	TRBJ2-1	CASSARIYNEQFF
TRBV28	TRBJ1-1	CASSSRQEAFF
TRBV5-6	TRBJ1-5	CASSLYQDRGNQPQHF
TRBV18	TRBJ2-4	CASSPMQGFGAKNIQYF
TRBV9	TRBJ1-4	CASSPSGVSEKLFF
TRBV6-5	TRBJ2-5	CASSQLGTSKETQYF
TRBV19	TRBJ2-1	CASSIDPRESLYNEQFF
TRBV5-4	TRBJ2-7	CASSFASESEQYF
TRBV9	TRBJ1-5	CASSGDSSNQPQHF
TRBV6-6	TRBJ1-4	CASSPSSPGQGEEKLFF
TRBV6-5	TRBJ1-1	CASSERRSAEAFF
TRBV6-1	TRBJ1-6	CASSEIGGGNSPLHF
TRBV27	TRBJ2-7	CASSPRSGRSEQYF
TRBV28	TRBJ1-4	CASSLFIQTEKLFF
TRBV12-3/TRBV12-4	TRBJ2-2	CASDWGTGELFF
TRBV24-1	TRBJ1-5	CATVGQGVDYSNQPQHF
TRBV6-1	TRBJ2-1	CASSEAAWSSYNEQFF
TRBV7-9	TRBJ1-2	CASSLGGGGGYTF
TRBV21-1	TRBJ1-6	CASSKEGRQNNSPLHF
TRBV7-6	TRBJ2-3	CASSLGTGRTDTQYF
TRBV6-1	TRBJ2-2	CASIEQAPQTAGELFF
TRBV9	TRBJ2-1	CASSAGTSGYNEQFF